These 31 T cell receptor beta chains came from one sample sequenced in a study of shared clonotypes between healthy human individuals. Some clones are missing from TCRdb's copy, which holds only in-frame ones; the method was immunoSEQ multiplex PCR. This sample has about 2 million clones, with approximately 95% found just once. Naive CD8 cells lacked CD45RO, underwent positive selection for CCR7 and left out terminally differentiated effector memory CD45RA+ cells. Source material: naive CD8+ T cells sorted from blood. These receptors were collected from a man between 18 and 29 years old in good health.

V is TRBV5-6 and J is TRBJ1-1; 7 bases line up with TRBD1. The J segment lost 5 bases and the V segment lost 0 bases, leaving 4 bases of the junction unmatched. Germline loops: CDR1 SGHDT, CDR2 YYEEEE. The CDR3 is 14 amino acids. The CDR3 DNA reads TGTGCCAGCAGCTTGGGACAGGGTCTTACTGAAGCTTTCTTT. It codes for CASSLGQGLTEAFF.

The V and J genes are TRBV4-1 and TRBJ2-2; TRBD1 matches at 7 bases. Germline CDR1 reads MGHRA; CDR2 reads YSYEKL. There are 17 residues in the CDR3. V lost 4 bases, J lost 4 bases, and 12 bases stayed unmatched. The CDR3 nucleotides read TGCGCCAGCAGCCCAATCACCCCACAGGGGTTCACCGGGGAGCTGTTTTTT. It yields the protein CASSPITPQGFTGELFF.

V and J are TRBV11-2 and TRBJ1-5; D gene uncertain. In germline, CDR1 is SGHAT, CDR2 FQNNGV. The CDR3 is made up of 14 amino acids. V was clipped by 1 base and J by 1 base, with 5 bases between them. The CDR3, as DNA: TGTGCCAGCAGCTTAGCCCTCAGCAATCAGCCCCAGCATTTT. The encoded protein is CASSLALSNQPQHF.

On this clone itself: Other DNA sequences in this specimen translate into the identical CDR3. J is TRBJ1-4 and V is TRBV6-5, with D possibly being TRBD1 (6 bases). This CDR3 is built from 15 residues. Germline V lookup: CDR1 MNHEY, CDR2 SVGAGI. Trimming left V 0 bases short and J 2 bases short, with 7 bases between. The DNA for the CDR3 is TGTGCCAGCAGTTACTCGAGGGGGACTAATGAAAAACTGTTTTTT. The encoded protein is CASSYSRGTNEKLFF.

The V call is TRBV7-6, the J call TRBJ2-5; the match to TRBD2 covers 10 bases. The CDR3 is made up of 16 amino acids. The germline V gene encodes CDR1 SGHVS and CDR2 FNYEAQ. The trim removed 1 base at V and 1 base at J, leaving 3 bases unmatched. CDR3 DNA: TGTGCCAGCAGCTTAGGGGCTAGCGGGAGCCAAGAGACCCAGTACTTC. It codes for CASSLGASGSQETQYF. The full variable domain, with the rest looked up from reference TRBV7-6 and TRBJ2-5, is GAGVSQSPRYKVTKRGQDVALRCDPISGHVSLYWYRQALGQGPEFLTYFNYEAQQDKSGLPNDRFSAERPEGSISTLTIQRTEQRDSAMYRCASSLGASGSQETQYFGPGTRLLVL.

The genes are TRBV7-9 and TRBJ2-1, with D perhaps TRBD2 (5 bases). Germline CDR1 and CDR2: SEHNR and FQNEAQ (reference sequence). The CDR3 is 15 amino acids. Trimming removed 2 bases from V and 3 bases from J, with 11 bases in between. CDR3: CASSLPLASYNEQFF. CDR3 nucleotides: TGTGCCAGCAGCTTACCGTTAGCGAGCTACAATGAGCAGTTCTTC.

This clone was observed once. This rearrangement joins TRBV5-8 to TRBJ2-7; TRBD1 agrees at 8 bases. With V trimmed by 2 bases and J by 1 base, 2 bases remained unmatched. Germline lookup yields CDR1 SGHTS and CDR2 YDEGEE. The CDR3 contains 14 residues. CDR3 DNA sequence: TGTGCCAGCAGCTTTGGGACAGGATCCTACGAGCAGTACTTC. Protein: CASSFGTGSYEQYF.

This rearrangement joins TRBV11-2 to TRBJ2-3; possibly TRBD2 for D (5 bases). In germline, CDR1 is SGHAT, CDR2 FQNNGV. The CDR3 consists of 15 residues. Trimming stripped 6 bases from V and 0 bases from J, with 13 bases between. CDR3 sequence reads: CASRPPGGSTDTQYF. For the CDR3, the DNA is TGTGCCAGCAGGCCCCCCGGCGGGAGCACAGATACGCAGTATTTT.

The CDR3 is CASSQDRGSVYEQYF. The CDR3 DNA reads as TGCGCCAGCAGCCAAGACCGCGGGAGTGTCTACGAGCAGTACTTC. The chain links TRBV4-1 to TRBJ2-7, with 7 nucleotides matching TRBD2. V lost 0 bases and J lost 3; bases outside the gene matches: 5. This CDR3 comprises 15 residues. CDR1 MGHRA and CDR2 YSYEKL come from the germline V gene.

This clone was recorded a few times. The chain carries TRBV19 and TRBJ2-7; D gene unclear. CDR3 length: 13 amino acids. Germline CDR1 reads LNHDA; CDR2 reads SQIVND (reference sequence). V dropped 2 bases and J dropped 7 bases, with 12 bases sitting between them. The CDR3 nucleotides are TGTGCCAGTAGTATAATGTCTCTCGAGGAGCAGTACTTC. It is translated as CASSIMSLEEQYF.

The chain recombines TRBV19 with TRBJ1-1, with 8 bases fitting TRBD1. Trimming took 4 bases from V and 0 from J; bases not matched to a gene: 4. This CDR3 is built from 15 residues. Germline CDR1 and CDR2: LNHDA and SQIVND (reference sequence). The CDR3 bases are TGTGCCAGTAGTAAGGGGACAGGTTTGAACACTGAAGCTTTCTTT. Translation gives CASSKGTGLNTEAFF.

The rearrangement joins TRBV7-8 to TRBJ2-7; D is undetermined. This CDR3 is 13 amino acids long. Germline V lookup: CDR1 SGHVS, CDR2 FQNEAQ. Trimming took 7 bases from V and 4 from J, leaving 14 bases between them. The CDR3 loop is CASTSPSSYEQYF. The CDR3 nucleotides read TGTGCCAGCACCTCACCCTCATCTTACGAGCAGTACTTC. Full variable domain (rest looked up from reference TRBV7-8 and TRBJ2-7): GAGVSQSPRYKVAKRGQDVALRCDPISGHVSLFWYQQALGQGPEFLTYFQNEAQLDKSGLPSDRFFAERPEGSVSTLKIQRTQQEDSAVYLCASTSPSSYEQYFGPGTRLTVT.

Notes on this clone: The sample contains more than one DNA sequence encoding this CDR3. The chain employs TRBV30 and TRBJ1-5; no clear D. The CDR3 totals 13 residues. The V gene lost 0 bases and the J gene lost 7 bases, with 10 bases spanning the gap. Per the germline V gene, CDR1 is GTSNPN and CDR2 is SVGIG (reference sequence). The DNA of the CDR3 is TGTGCCTGGAGTGTACTGGGCGGGCAGCCCCAGCATTTT. Translated, it gives CAWSVLGGQPQHF.

The chain carries TRBV11-2 and TRBJ2-7; D is ambiguous. The germline CDR1 and CDR2 sequences are SGHAT and FQNNGV. The CDR3 covers 15 residues. V was pared by 0 bases and J by 6 bases, with 15 bases between. The CDR3 DNA is TGTGCCAGCAGCTTAGATTTTGGTACTAAGTTCGAGCAGTACTTC. It specifies CASSLDFGTKFEQYF.

The J gene is TRBJ1-5, the V gene TRBV15; possible D gene TRBD1, 5 bases. This CDR3 has 17 residues. In germline, CDR1 is LNHNV, CDR2 YYDKDF (reference sequence). V was clipped by 4 bases and J by 6 bases, with 22 bases between them. The CDR3 sequence: CATSTAHEIYGGQPQHF. In DNA form, the CDR3 reads TGTGCCACCAGCACCGCCCACGAAATATATGGGGGTCAGCCCCAGCATTTT.

A remark on this clone: Other nucleotide sequences in the sample specify the same CDR3. The chain carries TRBV5-1 and TRBJ1-1; no clear D gene. This CDR3 comprises 13 residues. The germline gives CDR1 SGHRS, CDR2 YFSETQ. Trimming took 0 bases from V and 3 from J, leaving 6 bases between them. CDR3 protein: CASSLGRYTEAFF. DNA of the CDR3: TGCGCCAGCAGCTTGGGTAGGTACACTGAAGCTTTCTTT.

This clone was detected only a few times. This rearrangement joins TRBV5-1 to TRBJ2-7, with unresolved D. Trimming cost V 0 bases and J 0 bases, with 4 bases left between them. This CDR3 contains 13 residues. Germline values: CDR1 SGHRS, CDR2 YFSETQ. The CDR3, as DNA: TGCGCCAGCAGCTTGGACAACTCCTACGAGCAGTACTTC. Residues: CASSLDNSYEQYF.

The rearrangement joins TRBV19 to TRBJ1-5; D unresolved. Trimming shortened V by 5 bases and J by 5 bases, and 10 bases separated the two germline ends. Germline V gene data show CDR1 as LNHDA and CDR2 as SQIVND (reference sequence). The CDR3 length is 13 residues. This CDR3 is CASSEEYDQPQHF. In DNA form, the CDR3 reads TGTGCCAGTAGTGAGGAATATGATCAGCCCCAGCATTTT.

This chain uses TRBV7-2 with TRBJ1-3, with TRBD1 matching 8 bases. CDR1 is SGHTA and CDR2 is FQGNSA in the germline V gene. The junction had 2 bases not matched to a gene; V was cut back by 5 bases and J by 2 bases. The CDR3 has 14 residues. The CDR3 sequence: CASSRTGTGNTIYF. CDR3 coding DNA: TGTGCCAGCAGCCGGACAGGGACTGGAAACACCATATATTTT.

V and J are TRBV30 and TRBJ1-3; D is unclear. Trimming shortened V by 5 bases and J by 0 bases, and 11 bases separated the two germline ends. This CDR3 is built from 14 residues. Looked up from germline, CDR1 is GTSNPN and CDR2 is SVGIG (reference sequence). The CDR3 loop reads CAWQEEYSGNTIYF. The CDR3 coding sequence is TGTGCCTGGCAAGAGGAGTACTCTGGAAACACCATATATTTT.

The chain joins TRBV6-4 to TRBJ1-3; D unclear. Trimming took 5 bases from V and 0 from J, leaving 14 bases between them. The CDR3 sequence is 16 residues long. Germline V gene sequence: CDR1 MRHNA, CDR2 SNTAGT. The CDR3: CASSKKTPSSGNTIYF. In nucleotides, the CDR3 is TGTGCCAGCAGTAAGAAAACCCCTTCCTCTGGAAACACCATATATTTT.

On this clone: Being one base from a much bigger clone, this may be a read error. Within the sample, other DNA sequences also encode this same CDR3. The V and J genes are TRBV18 and TRBJ1-1; D is unclear. The germline V gene encodes CDR1 KGHSH and CDR2 LQKENI. This CDR3 spans 12 amino acids. The germline V and J ends were trimmed by 3 bases and 2 bases, with 4 bases remaining between them. CDR3 sequence (DNA): TGTGCCAGCTCACCCTCAAACACTGAAGCTTTCTTT. Its protein product is CASSPSNTEAFF.

The chain combines TRBV10-3 with TRBJ1-1; D is uncertain. The germline V gene encodes CDR1 ENHRY and CDR2 SYGVKD. Trimming removed 7 bases from V and 0 bases from J, with 9 bases in between. This CDR3 spans 13 amino acids. The CDR3 sequence: CAINEDLNTEAFF. CDR3 nucleotides: TGTGCCATCAATGAAGATCTGAACACTGAAGCTTTCTTT.

The chain recombines TRBV7-2 with TRBJ2-5, with 16 positions matching TRBD2. CDR1 SGHTA and CDR2 FQGNSA come from the germline V gene. CDR3 length: 17 amino acids. V gave up 5 bases and J gave up 5 bases; unmatched junction bases: 8. The DNA for the CDR3 is TGTGCCAGCAGCCCAGGGACTAGCGGGGGGGCCTGGGAGACCCAGTACTTC. Translation: CASSPGTSGGAWETQYF.

In this sample, this clone turned up once. The chain couples TRBV7-9 to TRBJ2-5; the D gene is possibly TRBD1 (5 bases). The CDR3 runs 14 residues. V was shortened by 2 bases and J by 3 bases, with 10 bases between the two germline ends. The germline CDR1 and CDR2 sequences are SEHNR and FQNEAQ (reference sequence). CDR3 DNA sequence: TGTGCCAGCAGCTTATCACCCAGGGAAGAGACCCAGTACTTC. Protein: CASSLSPREETQYF.

The CDR3 DNA follows: TGTGCCAGCAGTCTTCAGGGGTTTGGGGGCACTGAAGCTTTCTTT. It yields the protein CASSLQGFGGTEAFF. This chain joins TRBV6-5 and TRBJ1-1; tentative D call: TRBD1 (6 bases). CDR3 size: 15 residues. Trimming removed 5 bases from V and 4 bases from J, with 17 bases in between. CDR1 and CDR2 (germline): MNHEY, SVGAGI.

The gene calls are TRBV5-4 and TRBJ2-1; the match to TRBD2 covers 7 bases. Germline V gene data show CDR1 as SGHNT and CDR2 as YYREEE (reference sequence). There are 15 residues in the CDR3. The V and J ends lost 3 bases and 3 bases, in that order; junction bases with no gene match: 6. CDR3 nucleotide sequence: TGTGCCAGCAGCTCGAGCGGGGATTACTACAATGAGCAGTTCTTC. Translated, it gives CASSSSGDYYNEQFF. The variable domain in full, with the rest retrieved from reference TRBV5-4 and TRBJ2-1, is ETGVTQSPTHLIKTRGQQVTLRCSSQSGHNTVSWYQQALGQGPQFIFQYYREEENGRGNFPPRFSGLQFPNYSSELNVNALELDDSALYLCASSSSGDYYNEQFFGPGTRLTVL.

The chain employs TRBV11-2 and TRBJ1-5, with D uncertain. The V gene's germline CDR1 is SGHAT and CDR2 FQNNGV. V was trimmed by 3 bases and J by 7 bases, leaving 13 bases between them. The CDR3 loop spans 14 amino acids. Here the CDR3 reads CASSLGISGQPQHF. DNA for the CDR3: TGTGCCAGCAGCTTGGGAATATCAGGACAGCCCCAGCATTTT.

The gene calls are TRBV13 and TRBJ1-1; D ambiguous. Germline V lookup: CDR1 PRHDT, CDR2 FYEKMQ (reference sequence). V lost 0 bases and J lost 10, with 9 bases in between. This CDR3 region has 12 residues. DNA of the CDR3: TGTGCCAGCAGCTTAGGCGCCGGCGCAGCTTTCTTT. This gives the protein CASSLGAGAAFF.

To note about this clone: The identical CDR3 is also encoded by other nucleotide sequences in the sample. V is TRBV6-5 and J is TRBJ2-1, with 13 nucleotides matching TRBD2. This CDR3 spans 15 amino acids. Germline V gene data show CDR1 as MNHEY and CDR2 as SVGAGI. With 6 bases clipped from V and 6 bases from J, the junction kept 5 bases outside the gene matches. CDR3 in amino acids: CASSPGLAGVNEQFF. The CDR3, as DNA: TGTGCCAGCAGCCCAGGACTAGCGGGGGTCAATGAGCAGTTCTTC.

The chain joins TRBV4-3 to TRBJ2-2; D remains unclear. CDR1 LGHNA and CDR2 YSLEER come from the germline V gene. The CDR3 spans 16 residues. V dropped 0 bases and J dropped 3 bases, with 11 bases sitting between them. Here the CDR3 reads CASSQDLDGYTGELFF. The DNA for the CDR3 is TGCGCCAGCAGCCAAGATCTGGACGGATACACCGGGGAGCTGTTTTTT.